This T cell receptor beta chain was sequenced during a study of OX40 agonist ivuxolimab in advanced cancers. Study outcomes and limitations: Blood T cells, both CD4+ and CD8+, expanded clonally by week 6 at 0.1 to 3.0 mg/kg.

Blood sampling took place at baseline, cycle 4 day 1, and cycle 7 day 1. TCRdb's copy holds only in-frame clones and misses some; the assay was immunoSEQ multiplex PCR. The sample includes around 58,000 clones, 75% to 90% of them seen just once. With regard to this clone: Its antigen is not known.

The source material was CD4+ or CD8+ T cells sorted from blood, sampled in a trial of the OX40 agonist ivuxolimab. This clonotype was obtained from an adult with an advanced solid tumor such as melanoma, head and neck, liver or kidney cancer.

The CDR3 DNA reads TGTGCCAGCAGTCCCCAGACTAGTGGGGGGACGTACGAGCAGTACTTC. Encoded protein: CASSPQTSGGTYEQYF. This rearrangement joins TRBV27 to TRBJ2-7, with D possibly TRBD2 on 6 matching bases. This CDR3 spans 16 amino acids. The ends were cut back, 5 bases at V and 4 bases at J, with 21 bases in the middle. Germline CDR1 MNHEY, CDR2 SMNVEV (reference sequence).